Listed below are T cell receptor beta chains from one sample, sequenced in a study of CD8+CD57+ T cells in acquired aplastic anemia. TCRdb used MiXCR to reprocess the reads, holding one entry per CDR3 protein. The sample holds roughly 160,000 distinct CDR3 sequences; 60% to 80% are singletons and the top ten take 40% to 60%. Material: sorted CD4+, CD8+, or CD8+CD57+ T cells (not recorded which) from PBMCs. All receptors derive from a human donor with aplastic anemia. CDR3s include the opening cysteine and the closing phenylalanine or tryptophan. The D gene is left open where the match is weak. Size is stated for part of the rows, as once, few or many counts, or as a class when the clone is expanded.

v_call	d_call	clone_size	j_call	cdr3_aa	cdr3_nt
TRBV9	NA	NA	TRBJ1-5	CASSAGRNGNQPQHF	TGTGCCAGCAGCGCCGGCCGCAATGGCAATCAGCCCCAGCATTTT
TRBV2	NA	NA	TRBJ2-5	CASSPDPRGEETQYF	TGTGCCAGCAGCCCGGACCCGCGCGGGGAAGAGACCCAGTACTTC
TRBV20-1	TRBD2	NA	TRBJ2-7	CSARDERGKAYEQYF	TGCAGTGCTAGAGATGAGCGGGGGAAGGCCTACGAGCAGTACTTC
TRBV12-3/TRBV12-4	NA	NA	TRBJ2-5	CASSFGIESQETQYF	TGTGCCAGCAGTTTTGGTATTGAGAGCCAAGAGACCCAGTACTTC
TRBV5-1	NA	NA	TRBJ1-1	CASSLGGARPAFF	TGCGCCAGCAGCCTGGGGGGCGCCCGTCCAGCTTTCTTT
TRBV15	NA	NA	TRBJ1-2	CATSRDRSGYYGYTF	TGTGCCACCAGCAGAGACAGGTCTGGATACTATGGCTACACCTTC
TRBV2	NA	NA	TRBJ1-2	CASSESSYGYTF	TGTGCCAGCAGTGAATCCTCATATGGCTACACCTTC
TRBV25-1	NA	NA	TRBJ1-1	CASRPGFANTEAFF	TGTGCCAGCAGACCAGGGTTCGCGAACACTGAAGCTTTCTTT
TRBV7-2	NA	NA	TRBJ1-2	CASSPTRQHYGYTF	TGTGCCAGCAGCCCCACCCGACAGCACTATGGCTACACCTTC
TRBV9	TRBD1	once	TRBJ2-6	CASSFRTGDSGANVLTF	TGTGCCAGCAGCTTTCGTACAGGGGACTCTGGGGCCAACGTCCTGACTTTC
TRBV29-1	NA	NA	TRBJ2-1	CSLMSGPGNEQFF	TGCAGCCTCATGTCGGGGCCAGGGAATGAGCAGTTCTTC
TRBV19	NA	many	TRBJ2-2	CASSIPPGIGTGELFF	TGTGCCAGTAGTATCCCCCCAGGGATCGGCACCGGGGAGCTGTTTTTT